The clone carrying this TCR beta chain was counted a few times. In the original processing: Amplification of reference gene primers was used by the study to estimate nucleated cell counts. Sequencing used immunoSEQ multiplex PCR; TCRdb keeps in-frame clones, though not all of them. V and J calls and clone size come straight from that table; D and trimming were deduced from the DNA. The top ten hold about 6% of the sample, which has about 190,000 clones, 86% seen once. This sample is part of a study of blood T cell repertoires in COVID-19. Across the whole study: Italy, Spain and the United States were the sources of the convalescent and acute COVID-19 samples. T cells, B-cell-depleted T cells, or PBMCs supplied cDNA or gDNA.

The source material was PBMCs or T cells enriched from blood (not recorded which). The receptor was isolated from a man aged 40-49 years with acute COVID-19.

CDR3 in amino acids: CASSEAPGGRTEAFF. CDR3 DNA: TGTGCCAGCAGTGAAGCTCCGGGAGGACGGACTGAAGCTTTCTTT. This rearrangement joins TRBV6-1 to TRBJ1-1; D is unclear. The CDR3 runs to 15 residues. V was clipped by 0 bases and J by 5 bases, with 13 bases between them. Germline-derived CDR1 and CDR2 are MNHNS and SASEGT.